A selection of T cell receptor beta chains follows, all from one sample in a study of T cells in localized non-small cell lung cancer. Data came from immunoSEQ multiplex PCR; TCRdb stores just in-frame clones and leaves some out. The sample lists about 82,000 clones, 80% occurring once. The sample was PBMCs, taken before any cancer treatment. The receptors were sampled from a man between 40 and 70 years old with stage II squamous cell lung carcinoma. CDR3s include the opening cysteine and the closing phenylalanine or tryptophan. D genes are given only for firm matches. Clone size is shown for a subset of rows, as once, few, many or a class of expanded clone.

abundance | j_gene | v_gene | d_gene | CDR3nt | CDR3aa
NA | TRBJ1-2 | TRBV5-1 | TRBD1 | TGCGCCAGCAGCTTGGGCCCCGGACAGGGAGATGGCTACACCTTC | CASSLGPGQGDGYTF
once | TRBJ2-7 | TRBV5-1 | TRBD2 | TGCGCCAGCAGCTTGGCGGCGGGAGGGACCTACGAGCAGTACTTC | CASSLAAGGTYEQYF
NA | TRBJ2-5 | TRBV30 | NA | TGTGCCTGGAGGTACCGAGAGACCCAGTACTTC | CAWRYRETQYF
NA | TRBJ1-4 | TRBV7-9 | NA | TGTGCCAGCAGCTTAGGTCGATTAAATGAAAAACTGTTTTTT | CASSLGRLNEKLFF
NA | TRBJ1-6 | TRBV5-6 | TRBD1 | TGTGCCAGCAGTTTTTTGACAGGGAGCTCCTATAATTCACCCCTCCACTTT | CASSFLTGSSYNSPLHF
once | TRBJ2-7 | TRBV6-6 | NA | TGTGCCAGCAGCCCCGGGACTTACGAGCAGTACTTC | CASSPGTYEQYF
NA | TRBJ1-1 | TRBV27 | TRBD1 | TGTGCCAGCAGTGTCAGGACAGGGGGCGGGAACACTGAAGCTTTCTTT | CASSVRTGGGNTEAFF
NA | TRBJ2-5 | TRBV7-2 | NA | TGTGCCAGCGCCCAAGAGACCCAGTACTTC | CASAQETQYF
NA | TRBJ2-1 | TRBV29-1 | TRBD1 | TGCAGCGTACGTGACAGGGCAGGTGAGCAGTTCTTC | CSVRDRAGEQFF
few | TRBJ2-7 | TRBV4-1 | NA | TGCGCCAGCAGCCAAGTTCCTGACTACGAGCAGTACTTC | CASSQVPDYEQYF
NA | TRBJ2-7 | TRBV19 | TRBD2 | TGTGCCAGTAGTCCCGCAGGCGGGGGCTACGAGCAGTACTTC | CASSPAGGGYEQYF
once | TRBJ1-4 | TRBV10-3 | NA | TGTGCCATCAGGAGGGGCACTAATGAAAAACTGTTTTTT | CAIRRGTNEKLFF
NA | TRBJ2-7 | TRBV27 | NA | TGTGCCAGCAGTCCCCTCAGCTCCTACGAGCAGTACTTC | CASSPLSSYEQYF
NA | TRBJ1-2 | TRBV9 | NA | TGTGCCAGCAGCGTAGACGCGGGTGTGGACTATGGCTACACCTTC | CASSVDAGVDYGYTF
NA | TRBJ2-7 | TRBV30 | NA | TGTGCCTGGAGTGTAGGGGGGACCTCCTACGAGCAGTACTTC | CAWSVGGTSYEQYF
NA | TRBJ2-5 | TRBV7-6 | TRBD2 | TGTGCCAGCAGCTTTAGCGGGGGGGTGTTCGAGACCCAGTACTTC | CASSFSGGVFETQYF
NA | TRBJ2-3 | TRBV4-3 | NA | TGCGCCAGCAGCCAAGGGGGAGGGGGGGATACGCAGTATTTT | CASSQGGGGDTQYF
NA | TRBJ2-1 | TRBV2 | NA | TGTGCCAGCCAGCAGGCCGGCAATGAGCAGTTCTTC | CASQQAGNEQFF
few | TRBJ2-3 | TRBV7-8 | NA | TGTGCCAGCAGCCCCTCCGGCGGAGCAGGAGATACGCAGTATTTT | CASSPSGGAGDTQYF
NA | TRBJ2-7 | TRBV5-5 | NA | TGTGCCAGCAGCTCGCTCCCCGGGTGGGGGGGCGTTCCCTACGAGCAGTACTTC | CASSSLPGWGGVPYEQYF
NA | TRBJ1-1 | TRBV6-5 | NA | TGTGCCAGCAGCGGGACCGTTGAAGCTTTCTTT | CASSGTVEAFF
NA | TRBJ2-7 | TRBV2 | NA | TGTGCCAGCACTGGATCCGGGACTTCCTACGAGCAGTACTTC | CASTGSGTSYEQYF
NA | TRBJ1-5 | TRBV28 | NA | TGTGCCAGCAGTTTCGCTGGAAATAGTCTTCAGCCCCAGCATTTT | CASSFAGNSLQPQHF
once | TRBJ1-2 | TRBV11-2 | NA | TGTGCCAGCAGCGAGTGGCAGATCAGTTATGGCTACACCTTC | CASSEWQISYGYTF
NA | TRBJ1-6 | TRBV30 | NA | TGTGCCTGGAGTGAGGTTGGTAATTCACCCCTCCACTTT | CAWSEVGNSPLHF
NA | TRBJ1-4 | TRBV5-4 | NA | TGTGCCAGCAGCCAAGACAGGAATAATGAAAAACTGTTTTTT | CASSQDRNNEKLFF
NA | TRBJ2-5 | TRBV2 | NA | TGTGCCAGCAGTGACGACAGCATCCAAGAGACCCAGTACTTC | CASSDDSIQETQYF
NA | TRBJ2-1 | TRBV28 | NA | TGTGCCAGCAGTTTACCCGGGGAGCGCTACAATGAGCAGTTCTTC | CASSLPGERYNEQFF